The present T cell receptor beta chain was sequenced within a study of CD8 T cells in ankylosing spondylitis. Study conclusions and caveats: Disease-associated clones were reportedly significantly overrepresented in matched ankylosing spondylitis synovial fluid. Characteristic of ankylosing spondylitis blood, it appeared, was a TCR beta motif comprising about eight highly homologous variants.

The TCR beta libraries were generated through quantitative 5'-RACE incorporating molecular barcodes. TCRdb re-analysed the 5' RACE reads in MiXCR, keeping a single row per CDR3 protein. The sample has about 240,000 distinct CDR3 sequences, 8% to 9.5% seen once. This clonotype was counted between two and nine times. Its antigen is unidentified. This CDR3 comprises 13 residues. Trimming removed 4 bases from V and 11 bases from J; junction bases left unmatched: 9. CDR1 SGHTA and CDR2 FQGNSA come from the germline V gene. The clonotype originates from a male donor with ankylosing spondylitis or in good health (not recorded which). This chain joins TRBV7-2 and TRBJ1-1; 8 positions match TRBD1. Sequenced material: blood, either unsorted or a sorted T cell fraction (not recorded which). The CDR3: CASSSSGGRGAFF. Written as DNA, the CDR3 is TGTGCCAGCAGCTCCTCAGGGGGCCGGGGTGCTTTCTTT.